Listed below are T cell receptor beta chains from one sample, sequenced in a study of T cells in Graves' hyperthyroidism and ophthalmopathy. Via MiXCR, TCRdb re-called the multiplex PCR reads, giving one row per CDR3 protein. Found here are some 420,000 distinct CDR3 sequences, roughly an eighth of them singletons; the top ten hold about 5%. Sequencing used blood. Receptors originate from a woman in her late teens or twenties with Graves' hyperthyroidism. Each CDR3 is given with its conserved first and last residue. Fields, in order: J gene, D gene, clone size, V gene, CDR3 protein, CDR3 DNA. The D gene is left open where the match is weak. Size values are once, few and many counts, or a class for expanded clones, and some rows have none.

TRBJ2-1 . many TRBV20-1 CSARGLGGFYNEQFF TGCAGTGCCAGAGGTTTGGGGGGCTTCTACAATGAGCAGTTCTTC
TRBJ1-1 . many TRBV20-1 CSARFTGDTEAFF TGCAGTGCTAGATTTACGGGGGACACTGAAGCTTTCTTT
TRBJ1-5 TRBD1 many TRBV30 CAWSATGDQPQHF TGTGCCTGGAGTGCCACAGGGGATCAGCCCCAGCATTTT
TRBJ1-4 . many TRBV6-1 CASSEPPRHEKLFF TGTGCCAGCAGTGAACCCCCCAGACATGAAAAACTGTTTTTT
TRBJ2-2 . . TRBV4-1 CASRSDAGDTGELFF TGCGCCAGCCGCTCGGACGCCGGGGACACCGGGGAGCTGTTTTTT
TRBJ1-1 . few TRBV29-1 CSVAGLMNTEAFF TGCAGCGTTGCCGGCCTCATGAACACTGAAGCTTTCTTT
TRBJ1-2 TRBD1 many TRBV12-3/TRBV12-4 CASSLARGGGSYGYTF TGTGCCAGCAGTTTAGCGCGGGGAGGGGGCTCATATGGCTACACCTTC
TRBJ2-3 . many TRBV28 CASTPVEGGPDTQYF TGTGCCAGCACCCCCGTGGAGGGGGGCCCAGATACGCAGTATTTT
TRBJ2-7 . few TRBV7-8 CASSVPIRGQTFYEQYF TGTGCCAGCAGCGTCCCAATCAGAGGCCAGACCTTTTACGAGCAGTACTTC
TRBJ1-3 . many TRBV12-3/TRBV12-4 CASSAPLGSNTIYF TGTGCCAGCAGTGCCCCTCTCGGGTCAAACACCATATATTTT
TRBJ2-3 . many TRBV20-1 CSAPVSDTQYF TGCAGTGCCCCCGTTTCAGATACGCAGTATTTT